A single sample is the source of the 10 T cell receptor beta chains below, sequenced in a study of tumor-infiltrating lymphocytes in primary liver carcinoma (TCRdb year 2017). Data came from an Illumina HiSeq 2500. A constant-region primer and ProtoScript II reverse transcriptase were used to reverse-transcribe TCRbeta-specific cDNA from around 480 ng total RNA. TCRbeta libraries were built with three nested multiplex PCR rounds, a slightly modified ARM-PCR procedure. The first two PCR rounds used multiplex TRBV1-TRBV30 forward primers with a Cbeta reverse primer, each for approximately 11 cycles. TCRdb redid the processing of the public reads, applying fastp at Q25 and MiXCR, and retained in-frame beta chains. For every CDR3 protein sequence, its rows merge into one entry that carries the most common genes and DNA. The sample table records roughly 80,000 distinct CDR3 sequences; more than 65% of these occur just once. Jointly, the top ten make up roughly a fifth of the sample.

Total RNA and DNA were co-extracted without cell sorting from approximately 20-30 mg of bulk tissue using the AllPrep DNA/RNA mini kit. The specimen sequenced was liver tumor tissue from sampling region 1. The meaning of the sample's cell subset or site label: tumor region T1, superior pole. These receptors all stem from a man aged 35 to 55 with primary liver carcinoma and hepatitis B virus infection.

V gene TRBV12-3 or TRBV12-4 combines with J gene TRBJ2-2; 11 nucleotides match TRBD1. The trim removed 2 bases at V and 9 bases at J, leaving 14 bases unmatched. This CDR3 has 18 amino acids. The CDR3 DNA is TGTGCCAGCAGTTTAATGCAGGGACAGGGGGTGGTAGCCAGGGAGCTGTTTTTT. It codes for CASSLMQGQGVVARELFF.

In its sample, this clonotype was seen a few times. This may be a read error: a much more frequent sequence differs by one nucleotide. The chain links TRBV6-1 to TRBJ1-1; D remains ambiguous. Germline CDR1 and CDR2: MNHNS and SASEGT. V was clipped by 2 bases and J by 4 bases, with 11 bases between them. CDR3 length: 14 residues. This CDR3 reads CASSEYEGSTEAFF. The CDR3 DNA is TGTGCCAGCAGTGAATATGAGGGATCCACTGAAGCTTTCTTT.

Concerning this clonotype: A much larger clonotype is one base distant, so this may be a read error. V is TRBV7-9 and J is TRBJ2-1, with D tentatively TRBD2 (6 bases). The V and J ends lost 8 bases and 7 bases respectively, with 12 bases between them. Germline V gene lookup returns CDR1 SEHNR and CDR2 FQNEAQ (reference sequence). The CDR3 loop spans 12 amino acids. CDR3 DNA sequence: TGTGCCAGCCATACTAGCCCTAATGAGCAGTTCTTC. It yields the protein CASHTSPNEQFF.

To note about this clonotype: The germline gene is not matched at one end of the junction; a read error may be the cause. The chain couples TRBV12-3 or TRBV12-4 to TRBJ2-7, with D possibly being TRBD1 or TRBD2 (5 bases each). The CDR3 runs 14 residues. The CDR3 spells CVRPFGTVSYEQYF. The CDR3 DNA reads as TGCGTCAGACCGTTCGGGACGGTCTCCTACGAGCAGTACTTC.

In the case of this clonotype: No conserved phenylalanine or tryptophan ends this CDR3, so it is likely a read error. The CDR3 reads CASSFGTGATINEKLFL. The DNA of the CDR3 is TGTGCCAGCAGTTTCGGGACAGGGGCGACAATTAATGAAAAACTGTTTTTA. This chain links TRBV6-6 with TRBJ1-4, with TRBD1 identical over 10 bases. Germline V gives CDR1 MNHNY, CDR2 SVGAGI (reference sequence). The ends lost 4 bases at V and 4 bases at J; junction bases unmatched: 9. The CDR3 covers 17 residues.

The rearrangement links TRBV28 to TRBJ1-3; unclear D gene. V shed 6 bases and J shed 2 bases, with 11 bases lying between them. Germline V gene sequence: CDR1 MDHEN, CDR2 SYDVKM. This CDR3 region has 14 residues. The CDR3 spells CASSPIMPGNTIYF. CDR3 DNA sequence: TGTGCCAGCAGCCCAATTATGCCTGGAAACACCATATATTTT.

Turning to this clonotype: Being one base from a much bigger clone, this may be a read error. The rearrangement links TRBV30 to TRBJ2-5; D call uncertain. The germline CDR1 and CDR2 sequences are GTSNPN and SVGIG (reference sequence). The CDR3 sequence is 15 residues long. Deletions cut 0 bases from V and 8 bases from J, with 19 bases between. DNA for the CDR3: TGTGCCTGGAGTGTACATTGGCAGGTCCAAAATACCCAGTACTTC. Translated: CAWSVHWQVQNTQYF.

Comment on this clonotype: The conserved phenylalanine or tryptophan normally closing the CDR3 is absent here, so this likely arose from a read error. The chain links TRBV6-1 to TRBJ2-3; TRBD1 might be the D (6 bases). V gave up 6 bases and J gave up 8 bases, with 21 bases separating them. The CDR3 length is 15 residues. Germline values: CDR1 MNHNS, CDR2 SASEGT. This chain's CDR3 is CASRNRVWGAGTQYL. CDR3 DNA sequence: TGTGCCAGCAGGAACAGGGTATGGGGTGCGGGTACGCAGTATTTA.

Comments on this clonotype: The conserved phenylalanine or tryptophan normally closing the CDR3 is absent here, so this likely arose from a read error. This chain connects TRBV4-1 to TRBJ2-7; D is unclear. The CDR3 spans 15 residues. Germline loops: CDR1 MGHRA, CDR2 YSYEKL. V was cut by 1 base and J by 1 base, with 11 bases left in between. CDR3 DNA: TGCGCCAGCAGCCAAGTTATGGCGCTATCCTACGAGCAGTACTTA. Its protein product is CASSQVMALSYEQYL.

In its sample, this clonotype was seen a few times. A junction end diverges from the germline sequence, so it may reflect a read error. The DNA of the CDR3 is TGCGCCAACAGTGAGCTCGGGCAGGGGAACAATGAGCAGTTCTTC. It encodes CANSELGQGNNEQFF. The chain joins TRBV10-1 to TRBJ2-1; tentative D call: TRBD1 (6 bases). Germline-derived CDR1 and CDR2 are WNHNN and SYGVQD (reference sequence). This CDR3 spans 15 amino acids.